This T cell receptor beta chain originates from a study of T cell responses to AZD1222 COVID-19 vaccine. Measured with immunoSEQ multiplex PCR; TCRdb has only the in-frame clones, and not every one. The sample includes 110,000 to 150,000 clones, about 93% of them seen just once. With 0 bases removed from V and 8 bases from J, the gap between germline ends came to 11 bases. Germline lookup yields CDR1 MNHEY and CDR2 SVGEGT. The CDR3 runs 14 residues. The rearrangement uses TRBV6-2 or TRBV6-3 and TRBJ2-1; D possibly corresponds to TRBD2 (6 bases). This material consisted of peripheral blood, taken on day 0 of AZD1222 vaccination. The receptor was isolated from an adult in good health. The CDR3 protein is CASSYSELADEQFF. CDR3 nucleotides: TGTGCCAGCAGTTACTCGGAACTAGCAGATGAGCAGTTCTTC.